The entry below gives a single TCR beta chain sequence along with its context. The antigen is unknown. The data belong to a study of T cell responses to AZD1222 COVID-19 vaccine. The study, taken as a whole, reports: Baseline serology detected seropositivity in only 5 to 7 AZD1222 recipients. Nearly half of the spike-specific TCRs reportedly recognize variant regions that carry no mutations. The donor group comprised mostly white British people and more females; the analysis possibly underestimated clonal diversity. Repertoire samples came only from after the peak T cell response.

Germline CDR1 is LNHDA and CDR2 is SQIVND (reference sequence). CDR3 length: 15 amino acids. With 4 bases clipped from V and 6 bases from J, the junction kept 8 bases outside the gene matches. Method: immunoSEQ multiplex PCR; TCRdb's copy keeps in-frame clones and lacks some. The repertoire holds about 84,000 clones, with roughly 85% as singletons. This rearrangement joins TRBV19 to TRBJ1-2, with TRBD1 matching 10 bases. This sequence originates from an adult in good health. The input for sequencing was peripheral blood, taken on day 0 of AZD1222 vaccination. DNA for the CDR3: TGTGCCAGTAGTAGGTCCGGGACAGGGGTCGATGGCTACACCTTC. Protein: CASSRSGTGVDGYTF.